The 21 T cell receptor beta chains in this list originate from one sample, sequenced in a study of beta chain features in type 1 diabetes. Whole-study findings and limits: Among all four CD4+ subsets, Type 1 diabetes patients had TCRB CDR3s that were moderately but significantly shorter.

All of the isolated RNA was reverse transcribed, so expressed TCRB transcripts were sequenced. The assay was immunoSEQ multiplex PCR, and TCRdb's table has in-frame clones only and misses some. The sample shows roughly 28,000 clones, 56% of them seen only once. Antigen specificity for these receptors is unknown. Sequenced input: Tregs from blood. These receptors all stem from a woman under 30 with type 1 diabetes.

The genes are TRBV6-1 and TRBJ2-7; the match to TRBD1 covers 7 bases. This CDR3 has 12 amino acids. Germline V CDR1 and CDR2: MNHNS, SASEGT. After removal of 7 bases from V and 5 bases from J, the junction contained 5 bases not matched to a gene. The CDR3 spells CASKDRVHEQYF. CDR3 sequence (DNA): TGTGCCAGCAAAGACAGGGTCCACGAGCAGTACTTC.

This chain uses TRBV11-2 with TRBJ2-5; a weak D match, TRBD1 (5 bases). The CDR3 runs 12 residues. Trimming removed 0 bases from V and 11 bases from J, with 10 bases in between. The germline CDR1 and CDR2 sequences are SGHAT and FQNNGV. CDR3 DNA: TGTGCCAGCAGCTTAGATCTGGCAGGGCAGTACTTC. Its translation is CASSLDLAGQYF.

J is TRBJ2-2 and V is TRBV29-1, with TRBD1 identical over 8 bases. Trimming removed 6 bases from V and 6 bases from J; junction bases left unmatched: 9. The germline gives CDR1 SQVTM, CDR2 ANQGSEA. The CDR3 has 14 residues. In DNA, the CDR3 is TGCAGCGTACGGGGCCGACAGGGGTCCGGGGAGCTGTTTTTT. Protein sequence: CSVRGRQGSGELFF.

The rearrangement joins TRBV29-1 to TRBJ2-1, with 12 positions matching TRBD2. Germline values: CDR1 SQVTM, CDR2 ANQGSEA. This CDR3 spans 17 amino acids. V was clipped by 4 bases and J by 6 bases; unmatched bases: 13. CDR3 residues: CSVGTSGTNWLLNEQFF. The CDR3 DNA sequence: TGCAGCGTTGGGACTAGCGGGACCAATTGGCTACTCAATGAGCAGTTCTTC.

This clone was seen a handful of times. The chain combines TRBV7-9 with TRBJ1-5; maybe TRBD1 (6 bases). V lost 5 bases and J 9 bases, leaving 11 bases between the germline ends. The CDR3 runs to 12 residues. Germline loops: CDR1 SEHNR, CDR2 FQNEAQ (reference sequence). The CDR3 coding sequence is TGTGCCAGCAGCCAAACAGGGCTGCCCCAGCATTTT. Its protein is CASSQTGLPQHF. The complete variable domain, with remaining parts taken from reference TRBV7-9 and TRBJ1-5, reads DTGVSQNPRHKITKRGQNVTFRCDPISEHNRLYWYRQTLGQGPEFLTYFQNEAQLEKSRLLSDRFSAERPKGSFSTLEIQRTEQGDSAMYLCASSQTGLPQHFGDGTRLSIL.

This chain joins TRBV4-1 and TRBJ2-2, with TRBD2 as a possible D gene (5 bases). The CDR3 runs to 16 residues. Germline V CDR1 and CDR2: MGHRA, YSYEKL. Trimming took 1 base from V and 7 from J, leaving 16 bases between them. CDR3 DNA sequence: TGCGCCAGCAGCCAAGGAGGAGGCAGCGTAGGCGGGGAGCTGTTTTTT. It encodes CASSQGGGSVGGELFF.

This clone was detected only a few times. The chain links TRBV5-5 to TRBJ2-4; no clear D gene. The CDR3 runs to 13 residues. The germline V and J ends were trimmed by 0 bases and 5 bases, with 6 bases remaining between them. Germline V gives CDR1 SGHKS, CDR2 YYEKEE (reference sequence). This CDR3 reads CASSLGRENIQYF. The CDR3 region has the DNA TGTGCCAGCAGCTTGGGCCGGGAAAACATTCAGTACTTC.

The chain employs TRBV15 and TRBJ2-1, with D unclear. The germline gives CDR1 LNHNV, CDR2 YYDKDF (reference sequence). The V and J ends lost 0 bases and 7 bases respectively, with 7 bases between them. The CDR3 spans 13 residues. CDR3 in DNA: TGTGCCACCAGCAGAGATAGTCTAAATGAGCAGTTCTTC. Translated, it gives CATSRDSLNEQFF.

The chain carries TRBV11-3 and TRBJ1-3; D may be TRBD1 (6 bases). This CDR3 region has 14 residues. V gave up 5 bases and J gave up 9 bases, with 17 bases separating them. CDR1 SGHNT and CDR2 YENEEA come from the germline V gene. The CDR3 DNA reads as TGTGCCAGCAGCCCGCCGAGGGGGTCGGGCACCATATATTTT. This translates into CASSPPRGSGTIYF.

This clone was seen more than once but under ten times. The chain uses TRBV19 and TRBJ1-2, with 9 bases matching TRBD1. The CDR3 sequence is 15 residues long. Germline CDR1 reads LNHDA; CDR2 reads SQIVND (reference sequence). J was trimmed by 6 bases and V by 6 bases; bases with no gene match: 11. The CDR3 is CASSPQTGTGNGYTF. The CDR3 nucleotides read TGTGCCAGTAGCCCGCAGACCGGGACAGGGAATGGCTACACCTTC.

The table lists this clone with a few counts. This chain links TRBV10-3 with TRBJ2-2; 7 bases fit TRBD2. J lost 2 bases, V lost 4 bases, and 7 bases had no gene match. Per germline, CDR1 ENHRY and CDR2 SYGVKD. CDR3 length: 16 residues. CDR3: CAISAGGRGNTGELFF. For the CDR3, the DNA is TGTGCCATCAGTGCGGGCGGGAGAGGCAACACCGGGGAGCTGTTTTTT.

The J gene is TRBJ2-2, the V gene TRBV7-9, with a weak D call TRBD1 (6 bases). Germline loops: CDR1 SEHNR, CDR2 FQNEAQ (reference sequence). The ends were cut back, 2 bases at V and 4 bases at J, with 8 bases in the middle. The CDR3 spans 14 residues. The CDR3 loop is CASSLQGSTGELFF. The CDR3 DNA sequence: TGTGCCAGCAGCTTACAGGGGAGCACCGGGGAGCTGTTTTTT.

The chain recombines TRBV11-2 with TRBJ1-5, with D tentatively TRBD1 (6 bases). In germline, CDR1 is SGHAT, CDR2 FQNNGV. The CDR3 sequence is 15 residues long. Trimming cost V 1 base and J 0 bases, with 7 bases left between them. The CDR3 loop reads CASSLVRGSNQPQHF. CDR3 nucleotides: TGTGCCAGCAGCTTAGTCAGGGGTAGCAATCAGCCCCAGCATTTT. Full variable domain (outside the CDR3, taken from reference TRBV11-2 and TRBJ1-5): EAGVAQSPRYKIIEKRQSVAFWCNPISGHATLYWYQQILGQGPKLLIQFQNNGVVDDSQLPKDRFSAERLKGVDSTLKIQPAKLEDSAVYLCASSLVRGSNQPQHFGDGTRLSIL.

The chain has TRBV5-1 and TRBJ2-3, with TRBD2 matching over 14 bases. CDR1 and CDR2 (germline): SGHRS, YFSETQ. J was trimmed by 8 bases and V by 4 bases; bases with no gene match: 9. The CDR3 runs 16 residues. As DNA, the CDR3 is TGCGCCAGCAGCGACCCGGGACTAGCGGGAGTCGCTACGCAGTATTTT. It encodes CASSDPGLAGVATQYF.

The chain uses TRBV27 and TRBJ2-5; weak D call: TRBD2 (5 bases). CDR1 MNHEY and CDR2 SMNVEV come from the germline V gene (reference sequence). This CDR3 is 14 amino acids long. Deletions cut 2 bases from V and 7 bases from J, with 14 bases between. CDR3 DNA: TGTGCCAGCAGTTTACGGATCGGGGTAGGGACCCAGTACTTC. Protein product: CASSLRIGVGTQYF.

By share of the sample, this clone is medium-sized (0.01 to 0.1%). This chain links TRBV5-4 with TRBJ2-1; 8 bases fit TRBD2. Germline V gives CDR1 SGHNT, CDR2 YYREEE (reference sequence). V was clipped by 4 bases and J by 0 bases; unmatched bases: 3. CDR3 length equals 15 residues. The CDR3 loop is CASSGSGSSYNEQFF. DNA for the CDR3: TGTGCCAGCAGCGGAAGCGGGAGCTCCTACAATGAGCAGTTCTTC.

J is TRBJ2-7 and V is TRBV7-9; D uncertain. V lost 4 bases and J lost 6, with 10 bases in between. The CDR3 length is 12 residues. Germline-derived CDR1 and CDR2 are SEHNR and FQNEAQ (reference sequence). The CDR3 DNA reads as TGTGCCAGCAGCTCCCCCTCCGGCGAGCAGTACTTC. Translating it yields CASSSPSGEQYF.

The CDR3 sequence: CASKLTSSAWDEQFF. In nucleotides, the CDR3 is TGTGCCAGCAAACTGACTAGCTCAGCGTGGGATGAGCAGTTCTTC. The chain joins TRBV7-2 to TRBJ2-1, with 7 positions matching TRBD2. The CDR3 has 15 residues. J gave up 8 bases and V 7 bases, and 14 bases lay outside the gene matches. The germline CDR1 and CDR2 sequences are SGHTA and FQGNSA.

V usage is TRBV6-5 and J usage is TRBJ1-1; TRBD1 matches at 10 bases. The CDR3 is 14 amino acids. The V and J ends lost 6 bases and 2 bases, in that order; junction bases with no gene match: 3. From germline, CDR1 is MNHEY and CDR2 SVGAGI. CDR3 bases: TGTGCCAGCAGCGGACAGGGGGGTAACACTGAAGCTTTCTTT. It specifies CASSGQGGNTEAFF.

The chain has TRBV5-6 and TRBJ2-1, with no clear D. Germline V CDR1 and CDR2: SGHDT, YYEEEE. CDR3 length equals 16 residues. The V end was cut by 4 bases, the J end by 4 bases, with 18 bases between. In DNA form, the CDR3 reads TGTGCCAGCAGCCCCGAGGCGGCTAGTCTTTACAATGAGCAGTTCTTC. Translated, it gives CASSPEAASLYNEQFF.

This clone has only one observation. The chain carries TRBV29-1 and TRBJ2-3; 7 bases fit TRBD2. Germline assignment: CDR1 SQVTM and CDR2 ANQGSEA. Trimming at V came to 6 bases and at J to 3 bases, leaving 9 bases not matched to a gene. CDR3 length: 14 amino acids. This CDR3 is CSVKGGSGTDTQYF. For the CDR3, the DNA is TGCAGCGTGAAGGGCGGGAGTGGTACAGATACGCAGTATTTT.